The sequence of this T cell receptor (delta chain) was determined in a study of Vδ1+ human thymocytes (dated by TCRdb to between 2017 and 2018). With respect to the entire study: As a data resource, the study described the mRNA-level TRG and TRD CDR3 repertoires of highly purified Vdelta1+ thymocytes obtained from young children. Validation of the multiplex-based CDR3 amplicon strategy against 5'RACE-based CDR3 amplicon generation methods had been performed previously. Overall study results and their limits: Thymic TRG and TRD repertoires appeared highly polyclonal with Gaussian CDR3 length distributions, unlike oligoclonal peripheral blood repertoires. The use of highly purified populations and single-cell validation was advised by the authors, since misinterpretation of bulk repertoire data could be caused by unexpected Vdelta2 sequences. About 20% of thymic TRD sequences were found to be Vdelta2 (and few were Vdelta3) despite high sort purity, in contrast to peripheral blood Vdelta1+ controls. Many TRG clonotypes were shared between donors (up to about 6.9x10^3), whereas TRD repertoires were essentially private (max about 120 shared). Because no clustering by age or sex was seen, donors were not stratified by age or sex in the analyses.

For this chain, trimming is 1 base at the V end and 5 bases at the J end, and the number of junction bases without a gene match is 13. CDR1 and CDR2, looked up from the germline V gene, are TSWWSYY and QGS. The CDR3 contains 18 residues, cysteine and phenylalanine counted. Only the CDR3 portion is preserved as DNA: 54 bases, with reading frame beginning at the first base. Thymic samples were depleted of alphabeta T cells, then CD3+ TCRVdelta1+ TCRVdelta2- thymocytes were FACS-sorted. The purity of the sorted Vdelta1+ thymocytes fell between roughly 97% and 99.6%. The thymic specimens were obtained from roughly eight paediatric patients, aged about 5 days to 17 months, who were having corrective cardiac surgery. Thymic tissue was dispersed, and mononuclear cells were isolated on a Histopaque-1077 density gradient. The staining antibodies were anti-TCRVdelta1 clone TS8.2, anti-TCRVdelta2 clone B6, anti-CD3 clone HIT3a and anti-TCRalphabeta clone IP26.

Worth noting for this clone: The antigen it binds to is not known. No clone much larger than this one lies a single base away; base qualities are absent.

RNA was isolated using the RNeasy mini kit, and reverse transcription was performed with Superscript III. To generate the CDR3 amplicons, a multiplex PCR was run using pooled V-gene forward primers together with a constant-region reverse primer that carried Illumina adaptor overhangs. Amplicons were gel-purified, then indexed with Nextera index primers over roughly 8 extra PCR cycles and purified with AMPure XP beads. Sequencing of libraries was performed on an Illumina MiSeq using paired-end 250 bp reads, dual indexing and a roughly 21% PhiX spike-in. Turning to the authors' computational methods: FastQC was used to check read quality, and ea-utils fastq-join was used to merge TRG read pairs. Annotation of sequences was performed with IMGT/HighV-QUEST, only productive sequences with unambiguous V-gene assignment were retained, and clonotypes were defined by identical CDR3 sequence. Downstream analysis used VDJtools 1.1.1, tcR 2.2.3, Treemap and vegan Shannon diversity in R 3.4.4. Clone calls in TCRdb were regenerated from the public reads with CATT, after which identical DNA sequences shared one row. None of the V and J calls come from the authors' own analysis; TCRdb made them. For this sample the table gives roughly 55,000 delta-chain clones, of which more than 15% were detected only once. Clones ranked in the top ten supply roughly 0.5% of the sample.

Sequencing used Vdelta1+ gamma-delta thymocytes from the thymus. Interpreted using the paper, the cell subset or site label stands for: FACS-sorted CD3+ TCRalphabeta- TCRVdelta1+ TCRVdelta2- thymocytes. This chain joins TRDV1 to TRDJ1; 10 nucleotides in the junction match TRDD3. This receptor was identified in a boy under three years old who had congenital heart surgery. CDR3 protein: CALGEPIFRVLGDDKLIF. At the DNA level, the sequence is TGTGCTCTTGGGGAACCGATATTCCGCGTACTGGGGGATGATAAACTCATCTTT.